The T cell receptor (beta chain) under discussion was sequenced for a study of blood T cell repertoires in COVID-19. Study background: Sites across the United States, Italy and Spain contributed samples from acute and convalescent COVID-19.

Study processing details: From reference gene primer amplification, estimates of nucleated cell counts were derived. The method was immunoSEQ multiplex PCR; TCRdb's version includes in-frame clones alone and lacks a portion of them. The V and J calls and clone size are taken from that table; D and trimming were inferred from the DNA. The sample contains about 150,000 clones, 75% to 90% of which appear only once. Those enrolled, adults aged about 18 to 89 years, came from around 24 US areas. Participants' own reports of clinical history determined their cohort assignment. The germline V gene encodes CDR1 MNHNS and CDR2 SASEGT. The CDR3 contains 14 residues. V shed 2 bases and J 3 bases; nucleotides not matched to a gene: 2. This clone was counted once.

The chain is built from TRBV6-1 and TRBJ2-7, with TRBD1 matching 9 bases. This receptor was taken from a man aged 50 to 59 who had recovered from COVID-19. Sequenced input: PBMCs or T cells enriched from blood (not recorded which). CDR3 residues: CASSEPGQGYEQYV. The CDR3 bases are TGTGCCAGCAGTGAACCGGGACAGGGCTACGAGCAGTACGTC.